A single sample is the source of the 30 T cell receptor beta chains below, sequenced in a study of T cells after yellow fever vaccination. MiXCR was run by TCRdb on the 5' RACE reads, yielding one entry per CDR3 protein. The table includes about 96,000 distinct CDR3 sequences, 8.9% detected once. This specimen consisted of CD8+ T cells not binding an NS4B(214-222) dextramer, sorted from PBMCs, obtained approximately 16 days after the first yellow fever vaccination. The receptors were sampled from a man younger than 35 who received the YFV17D yellow fever vaccine.

V is TRBV7-2 and J is TRBJ1-4; tentative D call: TRBD1 (6 bases). Between the trimmed V and J ends, which lost 6 bases and 3 bases, there was a span of 17 bases. The CDR3 is 16 amino acids. Looked up from germline, CDR1 is SGHTA and CDR2 is FQGNSA. CDR3 amino acids: CASSHANRVSNEKLFF. In DNA, the CDR3 is TGTGCCAGCAGTCACGCCAACAGGGTATCTAATGAAAAACTGTTTTTT.

This clonotype was seen a few times. The CDR3 sequence: CASSCSIQAPRVPDTQYF. The CDR3 coding sequence is TGTGCCAGCAGTTGCTCGATACAGGCGCCGAGGGTCCCAGATACGCAGTATTTT. This chain links TRBV6-2 or TRBV6-3 with TRBJ2-3, with D perhaps matching TRBD1 or TRBD2 (5 bases each). Per the germline V gene, CDR1 is MNHEY and CDR2 is SVGEGT. This CDR3 is 18 amino acids long. The V end lost 4 bases, the J end lost 4 bases, and 24 bases lay between the germline ends.

This clonotype was recorded a few times. The rearrangement joins TRBV19 to TRBJ2-1; 10 bases match TRBD2. CDR3 length: 15 residues. Trimming at V came to 4 bases and at J to 9 bases, leaving 9 bases not matched to a gene. CDR1 is LNHDA and CDR2 is SQIVND in the germline V gene (reference sequence). The CDR3 sequence is CASSSSGGAEAEQFF. The CDR3 DNA follows: TGTGCCAGTAGTAGCAGCGGGGGGGCTGAGGCTGAGCAGTTCTTC.

This clonotype was recorded a few times. The rearrangement uses TRBV4-3 and TRBJ2-6; the match to TRBD1 covers 9 bases. The CDR3 is 15 residues long. Germline V gives CDR1 LGHNA, CDR2 YSLEER. V dropped 1 base and J dropped 7; count of bases not matched to a gene: 2. CDR3 residues: CASSQGTGVANVLTF. DNA for the CDR3: TGCGCCAGCAGCCAAGGGACAGGGGTAGCCAACGTCCTGACTTTC.

Turning to this clonotype: Mismatch with germline at one junction end may stem from a read error. V and J are TRBV6-2 or TRBV6-3 and TRBJ2-7; D is unresolved. Germline loops: CDR1 MNHEY, CDR2 SVGEGT. The CDR3 is made up of 13 amino acids. The CDR3 DNA follows: TGTGCCAGCGGTTACGGTCGGATTGTCGAGCAGTACTTC. Translation gives CASGYGRIVEQYF.

A few counts support this clonotype. The CDR3 bases are TGTGCCACCAGTGATTGGGGACAGGGGGCGAGGAATGAGCAGTTCTTC. Its protein is CATSDWGQGARNEQFF. The chain couples TRBV24-1 to TRBJ2-1; 12 nucleotides match TRBD1. CDR1 is KGHDR and CDR2 is SFDVKD in the germline V gene. The V and J ends lost 2 bases and 7 bases, in that order; junction bases with no gene match: 5. The CDR3 contains 16 residues.

The chain has TRBV12-3 or TRBV12-4 and TRBJ1-2; no clear D. This CDR3 is 13 amino acids long. The V end lost 5 bases, the J end lost 4 bases, and 11 bases lay between the germline ends. CDR3 sequence (DNA): TGTGCCAGCAGTACGGACCGCGGCTATGGCTACACCTTC. Protein: CASSTDRGYGYTF.

There are a few counts of this clonotype. The chain has TRBV11-2 and TRBJ2-2; 15 positions match TRBD2. V was clipped by 4 bases and J by 3 bases; unmatched bases: 9. CDR1 and CDR2 from the germline V gene are SGHAT and FQNNGV. This CDR3 spans 19 amino acids. For the CDR3, the DNA is TGTGCCAGCAGCTCTACCGGGACTAGCGGGGGGTCATACACCGGGGAGCTGTTTTTT. Residues: CASSSTGTSGGSYTGELFF.

In its sample, this clonotype was seen many times. The V and J genes are TRBV18 and TRBJ1-1; D unresolved. Germline V gene data show CDR1 as KGHSH and CDR2 as LQKENI. CDR3 length: 12 residues. V dropped 5 bases and J dropped 4 bases, with 8 bases sitting between them. CDR3 protein: CASSSSGTEAFF. The DNA for the CDR3 is TGTGCCAGCTCATCGTCCGGCACTGAAGCTTTCTTT.

In this sample, this clonotype turned up a few times. CDR3 nucleotide sequence: TGTGCCAGCAGTTCAACGGACTATCGCGCCAAAAACATTCAGTACTTC. Amino acid sequence: CASSSTDYRAKNIQYF. This sequence joins TRBV6-2 or TRBV6-3 and TRBJ2-4; a weak D match, TRBD2 (6 bases). Germline CDR1 and CDR2: MNHEY and SVGEGT. The CDR3 spans 16 residues. The V end lost 4 bases, the J end lost 1 base, and 14 bases lay between the germline ends.

This clonotype was found a few times. The genes are TRBV28 and TRBJ2-5; D is possibly TRBD2 (6 bases). CDR1 is MDHEN, CDR2 SYDVKM, per germline. V dropped 6 bases and J dropped 10 bases, with 21 bases sitting between them. The CDR3 is 14 residues long. Here the CDR3 DNA reads TGTGCCAGCAGCCACCGTTTGGGCCCGGGGGTCCAGTACTTC. This encodes CASSHRLGPGVQYF.

This clonotype was counted a few times. The CDR3 sequence: CASSTTGELFF. DNA of the CDR3: TGTGCCAGCAGCACAACCGGGGAGCTGTTTTTT. The chain uses TRBV6-2 or TRBV6-3 and TRBJ2-2, with no clear D. Trimming shortened V by 6 bases and J by 5 bases, and 4 bases separated the two germline ends. The CDR3 covers 11 residues. From germline, CDR1 is MNHEY and CDR2 SVGEGT.

The rearrangement uses TRBV5-5 and TRBJ2-2; 10 positions agree with TRBD1. CDR1 and CDR2 from the germline V gene are SGHKS and YYEKEE (reference sequence). The length of the CDR3 is 16 residues. V gave up 1 base and J gave up 6 bases; unmatched junction bases: 6. This chain's CDR3 is CASSLRDRGFSGELFF. CDR3 nucleotide sequence: TGTGCCAGCAGCTTGAGGGACAGGGGATTCTCCGGGGAGCTGTTTTTT.

V gene TRBV7-9 combines with J gene TRBJ1-2; no clear D. Germline-derived CDR1 and CDR2 are SEHNR and FQNEAQ (reference sequence). V gave up 7 bases and J gave up 5 bases, with 23 bases separating them. This CDR3 region has 16 residues. In DNA, the CDR3 is TGTGCCAGCATCCCAACCGCCGCGCTAGGGCGGTATGGCTACACCTTC. Translating gives CASIPTAALGRYGYTF.

This chain joins TRBV7-3 and TRBJ2-1; D gene ambiguous. This CDR3 contains 14 residues. In germline, CDR1 is SGHTA, CDR2 FQGTGA. V shed 3 bases and J shed 6 bases, with 12 bases lying between them. Here the CDR3 reads CASSFSPETNEQFF. The CDR3 region has the DNA TGTGCCAGCAGCTTTTCTCCTGAGACCAATGAGCAGTTCTTC.

The rearrangement uses TRBV29-1 and TRBJ1-1; D unresolved. This CDR3 spans 11 amino acids. The germline gives CDR1 SQVTM, CDR2 ANQGSEA. Trimming pared 3 bases from V and 5 bases from J, leaving 7 bases between. This CDR3 is CSVDRRTEAFF. CDR3 in DNA: TGCAGCGTTGACAGGAGGACTGAAGCTTTCTTT.

This clonotype was observed a handful of times. This chain connects TRBV20-1 to TRBJ1-2; D is undetermined. This CDR3 region has 16 residues. Germline V lookup: CDR1 DFQATT, CDR2 SNEGSKA (reference sequence). V lost 0 bases, J lost 2 bases, and 16 bases lay in between. The CDR3 here is CSARDHSGSGNYGYTF. The CDR3 coding sequence is TGCAGTGCTAGAGATCACTCGGGGTCGGGGAACTATGGCTACACCTTC.

Only a few counts were recorded for this clonotype. The V call is TRBV4-1, the J call TRBJ2-1; TRBD2 matches at 10 bases. Germline V lookup: CDR1 MGHRA, CDR2 YSYEKL. The CDR3 runs to 15 residues. The V segment lost 6 bases and the J segment 5 bases; nucleotides outside the gene matches: 7. This CDR3 reads CASRLAGNQNNEQFF. In DNA form, the CDR3 reads TGCGCCAGCAGACTAGCGGGAAACCAAAACAATGAGCAGTTCTTC.

This clonotype was detected ten times or more. CDR3 region: CASSSGVETQYF. The CDR3, as DNA: TGTGCCAGCAGTTCGGGGGTAGAGACCCAGTACTTC. The V gene is TRBV6-5, the J gene TRBJ2-5; TRBD2 might be the D (6 bases). This CDR3 is 12 amino acids long. V dropped 4 bases and J dropped 4 bases, with 7 bases sitting between them. Germline V gene lookup returns CDR1 MNHEY and CDR2 SVGAGI.

This clonotype occurred a few times. V usage is TRBV20-1 and J usage is TRBJ1-4; possible D gene TRBD1, 6 bases. Trimming left V 5 bases short and J 3 bases short, with 10 bases between. CDR1 and CDR2 (germline): DFQATT, SNEGSKA (reference sequence). This CDR3 has 13 residues. CDR3 amino acids: CSARTAPNEKLFF. In nucleotides, the CDR3 is TGCAGTGCTCGGACAGCCCCTAATGAAAAACTGTTTTTT.

The chain recombines TRBV4-3 with TRBJ2-3; 7 nucleotides line up with TRBD2. Germline trimming cut 4 bases from V and 2 bases from J; bases unmatched to any gene: 15. The V gene's germline CDR1 is LGHNA and CDR2 YSLEER. This CDR3 region has 18 residues. The CDR3 coding sequence is TGCGCCAGCAGCCCCGCTCGACTAGCCCTAATCCCCACAGATACGCAGTATTTT. This gives the protein CASSPARLALIPTDTQYF.

This clonotype has just a few counts. The V call is TRBV7-8, the J call TRBJ2-1, with no clear D. This CDR3 comprises 15 residues. Trimming stripped 7 bases from V and 4 bases from J, with 17 bases between. Germline V gene lookup returns CDR1 SGHVS and CDR2 FQNEAQ. The CDR3 coding sequence is TGTGCCAGCAAGCTGCCCGGTACCAAGTACAATGAGCAGTTCTTC. Protein: CASKLPGTKYNEQFF.

CDR3 bases: TGTGCCAGTAGTATAAAGTGGGCATCCTATGGCTACACCTTC. This gives the protein CASSIKWASYGYTF. This rearrangement joins TRBV19 to TRBJ1-2; D is unclear. The CDR3 extends over 14 amino acids. V was clipped by 2 bases and J by 4 bases, with 11 bases between them. CDR1 LNHDA and CDR2 SQIVND come from the germline V gene (reference sequence). Supplemented by reference TRBV19 and TRBJ1-2, the full variable domain reads DGGITQSPKYLFRKEGQNVTLSCEQNLNHDAMYWYRQDPGQGLRLIYYSQIVNDFQKGDIAEGYSVSREKKESFPLTVTSAQKNPTAFYLCASSIKWASYGYTFGSGTRLTVV.

The chain is built from TRBV7-8 and TRBJ2-3; D is unresolved. The CDR3 extends over 16 amino acids. The germline V gene encodes CDR1 SGHVS and CDR2 FQNEAQ. Trimming pared 3 bases from V and 5 bases from J, leaving 18 bases between. CDR3 protein: CASSLVDWALGDTQYF. The CDR3 coding sequence is TGTGCCAGCAGCTTGGTAGACTGGGCCCTTGGAGATACGCAGTATTTT. Supplemented by reference TRBV7-8 and TRBJ2-3, the full variable domain reads GAGVSQSPRYKVAKRGQDVALRCDPISGHVSLFWYQQALGQGPEFLTYFQNEAQLDKSGLPSDRFFAERPEGSVSTLKIQRTQQEDSAVYLCASSLVDWALGDTQYFGPGTRLTVL.

The V and J genes are TRBV7-2 and TRBJ1-2; maybe TRBD1 (5 bases). Germline loops: CDR1 SGHTA, CDR2 FQGNSA. Trimming stripped 5 bases from V and 5 bases from J, with 15 bases between. This CDR3 contains 14 residues. The CDR3 nucleotides read TGTGCCAGCAGCGACCTTCAGGGTTCATATGGCTACACCTTC. This gives the protein CASSDLQGSYGYTF. The full variable domain, with the rest looked up from reference TRBV7-2 and TRBJ1-2, is GAGVSQSPSNKVTEKGKDVELRCDPISGHTALYWYRQSLGQGLEFLIYFQGNSAPDKSGLPSDRFSAERTGGSVSTLTIQRTQQEDSAVYLCASSDLQGSYGYTFGSGTRLTVV.

This clonotype was counted between two and nine times. The chain uses TRBV12-3 or TRBV12-4 and TRBJ2-7; the D is unclear. This CDR3 comprises 13 residues. Trimming took off 7 bases at V and 5 bases at J, with 15 bases between the two ends. The CDR3 DNA reads as TGTGCCAGCATGTCTTCCCTTCTTAACGAGCAGTACTTC. Its protein product is CASMSSLLNEQYF.

The chain links TRBV3-1 to TRBJ2-2; D remains ambiguous. Germline lookup yields CDR1 LGHDT and CDR2 YNNKEL (reference sequence). V was shortened by 1 base and J by 6 bases, with 12 bases between the two germline ends. The CDR3 has 15 amino acids. The CDR3 DNA follows: TGTGCCAGCAGCCAAGTAGACTCGATCGCCGGGGAGCTGTTTTTT. This codes for CASSQVDSIAGELFF. The variable domain in full, completed from reference TRBV3-1 and TRBJ2-2, reads DTAVSQTPKYLVTQMGNDKSIKCEQNLGHDTMYWYKQDSKKFLKIMFSYNNKELIINETVPNRFSPKSPDKAHLNLHINSLELGDSAVYFCASSQVDSIAGELFFGEGSRLTVL.

This clonotype showed up just a few times. The chain recombines TRBV13 with TRBJ2-7, with TRBD2 matching over 13 bases. This CDR3 spans 16 amino acids. The junction had 7 bases not matched to a gene; V was cut back by 5 bases and J by 3 bases. CDR1 and CDR2 from the germline V gene are PRHDT and FYEKMQ (reference sequence). The CDR3 DNA follows: TGTGCCAGCAGCGATTCCGGGACTAGCGGGATCTACGAGCAGTACTTC. Its translation is CASSDSGTSGIYEQYF.

This chain links TRBV5-1 with TRBJ2-6; perhaps TRBD1 as D (6 bases). The V end was cut by 1 base, the J end by 2 bases, with 7 bases between. CDR3 length equals 15 residues. Germline CDR1 reads SGHRS; CDR2 reads YFSETQ. The CDR3 nucleotides read TGCGCCAGCAGCTTGTCAGGGGCTGGGGCCAACGTCCTGACTTTC. As protein: CASSLSGAGANVLTF.

The chain employs TRBV7-2 and TRBJ2-1; TRBD2 might be the D (6 bases). The germline V and J ends were trimmed by 8 bases and 0 bases, with 14 bases remaining between them. The CDR3 is made up of 15 amino acids. Per germline, CDR1 SGHTA and CDR2 FQGNSA. The CDR3: CASAAGISSYNEQFF. CDR3 in DNA: TGTGCCAGCGCCGCGGGGATCTCCTCCTACAATGAGCAGTTCTTC.